Presented here are 27 T cell receptor beta chains from one specimen sequenced in a study of T cells expressing NK-cell markers (dated by TCRdb to between 2020 and 2021). The library was prepared using 5' RACE. TCRdb shows the sequencer as Illumina HiSeq 2000. Each CDR3 protein sequence appears as one entry after TCRdb reprocessed the reads, and no DNA is included. This sample's table lists a few hundred thousand distinct CDR3 sequences. The top ten constitute around 5.3% of the sample. The sequenced sample was blood T cells: a sorted CD56 or NKG2C T cell subset, CD4+ or CD8+ T cells, or bulk PBMC T cells (not recorded which). The receptors stem from a man between 18 and 69 years old in good health.

J is TRBJ2-5 and V is TRBV3-1; TCRdb picks TRBD2, but there is no DNA to check that call. This CDR3 is 15 amino acids long. Per the germline V gene, CDR1 is LGHDT and CDR2 is YNNKEL (reference sequence). The chain's CDR3 is CASSQGVGPQETQYF.

The chain couples TRBV2 to TRBJ2-7; absent DNA, TCRdb's TRBD1 call cannot be checked. CDR3 length equals 13 residues. The germline CDR1 and CDR2 sequences are SNHLY and FYNNEI. The CDR3 sequence: CASSLTPLSEQYF.

The chain recombines TRBV5-1 with TRBJ2-1; TCRdb indicates TRBD2, and absent DNA this call remains unverified. CDR1 and CDR2 from the germline V gene are SGHRS and YFSETQ. This CDR3 is built from 18 residues. This CDR3 reads CASSPTLAGPLSYNEQFF. The full variable domain, rest sourced from reference TRBV5-1 and TRBJ2-1, is KAGVTQTPRYLIKTRGQQVTLSCSPISGHRSVSWYQQTPGQGLQFLFEYFSETQRNKGNFPGRFSGRQFSNSRSEMNVSTLELGDSALYLCASSPTLAGPLSYNEQFFGPGTRLTVL.

The chain recombines TRBV6-1 with TRBJ1-1; checking the TCRdb D call of TRBD1 is not possible without DNA. Germline CDR1 is MNHNS and CDR2 is SASEGT. CDR3 size: 16 residues. CDR3 in amino acids: CASIPGGTTSNTEAFF.

The chain is built from TRBV18 and TRBJ2-7; as DNA is missing, the TRBD2 call by TCRdb cannot be tested. CDR1 and CDR2 (germline): KGHSH, LQKENI. CDR3 length: 19 amino acids. CDR3 sequence: CASSSSSPSGRYTTYEQYF.

The J gene is TRBJ2-5, the V gene TRBV30; TCRdb names TRBD1, which stays unverified in the absence of DNA. The CDR3 is 12 residues long. Germline V gene data show CDR1 as GTSNPN and CDR2 as SVGIG (reference sequence). CDR3 sequence reads: CAWSTGSETQYF.

J is TRBJ2-3 and V is TRBV5-1; TCRdb's assignment of TRBD1 cannot be checked, as there is no DNA. Germline CDR1 reads SGHRS; CDR2 reads YFSETQ. The CDR3 sequence is 16 residues long. The CDR3 is CASSLTGTGGTDTQYF.

V usage is TRBV19 and J usage is TRBJ1-1; TCRdb lists TRBD1, though no DNA is available to test this call. The CDR3 is 12 amino acids. From germline, CDR1 is LNHDA and CDR2 SQIVND (reference sequence). The CDR3 is CASSPSTGGAFF.

This chain links TRBV20-1 with TRBJ1-1. This CDR3 contains 18 residues. From germline, CDR1 is DFQATT and CDR2 SNEGSKA (reference sequence). The CDR3 protein is CSARGIFSKEPMNTEAFF.

V gene TRBV15 combines with J gene TRBJ1-6. Germline assignment: CDR1 LNHNV and CDR2 YYDKDF (reference sequence). This CDR3 has 15 residues. The CDR3 is CATSRDLLAISPLHF.

The CDR3 reads CASSYVGMNTEAFF. The gene calls are TRBV6-5 and TRBJ1-1. CDR1 is MNHEY and CDR2 is SVGAGI in the germline V gene. This CDR3 region has 14 residues.

CDR3 sequence: CASGGAAGTQYF. The chain has TRBV2 and TRBJ2-5; the TCRdb call, TRBD1, lacks DNA for checking. There are 12 residues in the CDR3. Germline loops: CDR1 SNHLY, CDR2 FYNNEI.

The V call is TRBV7-8, the J call TRBJ2-1; lacking DNA, the TRBD1 call made by TCRdb goes unchecked. The CDR3 has 16 residues. The germline CDR1 and CDR2 sequences are SGHVS and FQNEAQ. The CDR3: CASSLVGRGLNNEQFF. Full variable domain (rest looked up from reference TRBV7-8 and TRBJ2-1): GAGVSQSPRYKVAKRGQDVALRCDPISGHVSLFWYQQALGQGPEFLTYFQNEAQLDKSGLPSDRFFAERPEGSVSTLKIQRTQQEDSAVYLCASSLVGRGLNNEQFFGPGTRLTVL.

The chain links TRBV18 to TRBJ2-3; TCRdb calls TRBD1, which cannot be checked without DNA. CDR1 and CDR2 (germline): KGHSH, LQKENI. The CDR3 is 14 residues long. CDR3 loop: CASSPSAWGDTQYF.

J is TRBJ1-3 and V is TRBV11-2; TCRdb proposes TRBD1, but this gene call is untestable without DNA. The CDR3 runs to 18 residues. The germline V gene encodes CDR1 SGHAT and CDR2 FQNNGV. The CDR3 spells CASSARSLQGFSGNTIYF.

The chain has TRBV10-3 and TRBJ1-2. This CDR3 is 14 amino acids long. Germline V lookup: CDR1 ENHRY, CDR2 SYGVKD. The CDR3 here is CAISESQGVDGYTF.

The CDR3 loop is CASTQGSYGYTF. This rearrangement joins TRBV6-1 to TRBJ1-2. The V gene's germline CDR1 is MNHNS and CDR2 SASEGT. The CDR3 is 12 residues long.

The chain carries TRBV30 and TRBJ2-1; as DNA is missing, the TRBD1 call by TCRdb cannot be tested. The germline gives CDR1 GTSNPN, CDR2 SVGIG (reference sequence). The CDR3 covers 15 residues. Here the CDR3 reads CACQEKGRVYNEQFF. The variable domain in full, with the rest retrieved from reference TRBV30 and TRBJ2-1, is SQTIHQWPATLVQPVGSPLSLECTVEGTSNPNLYWYRQAAGRGLQLLFYSVGIGQISSEVPQNLSASRPQDRQFILSSKKLLLSDSGFYLCACQEKGRVYNEQFFGPGTRLTVL.

CDR3 sequence: CASSLPSTYNEQFF. The chain joins TRBV5-1 to TRBJ2-1; TCRdb's D call, TRBD2, is unchecked because there is no DNA. Germline values: CDR1 SGHRS, CDR2 YFSETQ. The CDR3 contains 14 residues.

The chain is built from TRBV15 and TRBJ2-1; TCRdb names TRBD2, which stays unverified in the absence of DNA. Germline-derived CDR1 and CDR2 are LNHNV and YYDKDF (reference sequence). The CDR3 is 17 amino acids. CDR3 protein: CATSRDSGRVSYNEQFF. The full variable domain, completed using reference TRBV15 and TRBJ2-1, is DAMVIQNPRYQVTQFGKPVTLSCSQTLNHNVMYWYQQKSSQAPKLLFHYYDKDFNNEADTPDNFQSRRPNTSFCFLDIRSPGLGDTAMYLCATSRDSGRVSYNEQFFGPGTRLTVL.

The rearrangement uses TRBV7-2 and TRBJ2-7. The CDR3 covers 12 residues. Germline CDR1 and CDR2: SGHTA and FQGNSA. CDR3 loop: CASSLGFRHQYF.

The rearrangement joins TRBV6-5 to TRBJ1-2; TCRdb proposes TRBD1, but this gene call is untestable without DNA. The CDR3 extends over 16 amino acids. Germline V CDR1 and CDR2: MNHEY, SVGAGI. The CDR3 loop reads CASSTGGAGANYGYTF.

V and J are TRBV2 and TRBJ2-7. Germline values: CDR1 SNHLY, CDR2 FYNNEI. CDR3 length: 13 residues. The CDR3 sequence is CASSKQASYEQYF.

The chain is built from TRBV27 and TRBJ2-5; TCRdb names TRBD1, which stays unverified in the absence of DNA. The CDR3 has 12 amino acids. The germline gives CDR1 MNHEY, CDR2 SMNVEV (reference sequence). The CDR3 loop is CASSRPPGRQYF.

V is TRBV12-3 or TRBV12-4 and J is TRBJ1-5; lacking DNA, the TRBD1 call made by TCRdb goes unchecked. The CDR3 length is 15 residues. The CDR3 sequence is CASSLLGTGNQPQHF.

The chain recombines TRBV6-5 with TRBJ1-6. This CDR3 is 16 amino acids long. Germline V gene lookup returns CDR1 MNHEY and CDR2 SVGAGI. This CDR3 is CASSYDSPKANSPLHF.

This sequence joins TRBV21-1 and TRBJ1-2; TCRdb lists TRBD1, though no DNA is available to test this call. TRBV21-1 is a listed pseudogene. The length of the CDR3 is 15 residues. CDR3 sequence reads: CASSRSPDTYYGYTF.